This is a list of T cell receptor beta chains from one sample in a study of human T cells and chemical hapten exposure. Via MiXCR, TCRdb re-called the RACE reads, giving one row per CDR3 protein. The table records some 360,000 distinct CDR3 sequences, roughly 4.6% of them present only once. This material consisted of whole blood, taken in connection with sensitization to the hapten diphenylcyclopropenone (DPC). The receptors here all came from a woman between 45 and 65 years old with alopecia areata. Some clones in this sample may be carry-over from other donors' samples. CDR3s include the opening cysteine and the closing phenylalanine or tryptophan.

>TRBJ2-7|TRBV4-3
CASSQEVLYEQYF
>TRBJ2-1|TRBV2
CASSESRDSGLNEQFF
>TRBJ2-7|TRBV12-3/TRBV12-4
CASSAFGGRPLPAYEQYF
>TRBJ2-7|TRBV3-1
CASSRKSGDEQYF
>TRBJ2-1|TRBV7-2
CASNPGLAGKEQFF
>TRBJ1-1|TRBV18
CASSPRPGTSAAEAFF
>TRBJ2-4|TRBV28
CASSMSGRSKNIQYF
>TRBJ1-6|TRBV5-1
CASSLSESSYNSPLHF
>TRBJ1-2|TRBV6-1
CASTSGDYGYTF
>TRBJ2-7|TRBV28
CASRTRDRVMKYF
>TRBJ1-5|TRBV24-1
CATSELTGGMGNQPQHF
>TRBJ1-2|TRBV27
CASSLGGSPFYGYTF
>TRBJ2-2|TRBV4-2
CASSPLTSGNTGELFF
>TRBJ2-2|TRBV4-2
CASSQGIGGTGELFF
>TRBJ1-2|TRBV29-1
CSAEAAAGLDYGYTF
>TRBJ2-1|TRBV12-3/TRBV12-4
CASSLSRTYNEQFF
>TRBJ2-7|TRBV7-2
CASSLYPQASGRNYEQYF
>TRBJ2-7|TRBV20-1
CSARRDGGQGAYEQYF
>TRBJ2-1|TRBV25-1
CASRSGGATNEQFF
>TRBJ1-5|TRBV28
CASSSPQGGNQPQHF
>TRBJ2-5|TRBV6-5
CASSYSQSTAQETQYF
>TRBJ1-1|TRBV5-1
CASSTELGGTEAFF
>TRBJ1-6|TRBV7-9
CASSRIDRDNSPLHF
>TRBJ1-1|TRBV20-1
CSASRGRAEAFF